This entry lists 32 T cell receptor beta chains sequenced from one sample in a study of OX40 agonist ivuxolimab in advanced cancers. Clones were sequenced by immunoSEQ multiplex PCR, and TCRdb holds only the in-frame ones, with some missing. The sample lists tens of thousands of clones; about 90% were seen once. The sequencing used CD4+ or CD8+ T cells sorted from blood, collected in a trial of the OX40 agonist ivuxolimab. The receptors stem from an adult with an advanced solid tumor such as melanoma, head and neck, liver or kidney cancer.

The CDR3 DNA reads as TGCGCCAGCAGCTCCGGGACAGGGGAGATTAATGGCTACACCTTC. Amino acid sequence: CASSSGTGEINGYTF. V is TRBV5-1 and J is TRBJ1-2, with TRBD1 identical over 10 bases. The V and J ends lost 3 bases and 6 bases, in that order; junction bases with no gene match: 8. This CDR3 is 15 amino acids long. Germline CDR1 and CDR2: SGHRS and YFSETQ.

V and J are TRBV7-9 and TRBJ1-3, with TRBD1 as a possible D gene (6 bases). Deletions cut 4 bases from V and 0 bases from J, with 10 bases between. This CDR3 is 15 amino acids long. Germline lookup yields CDR1 SEHNR and CDR2 FQNEAQ (reference sequence). CDR3 nucleotide sequence: TGTGCCAGCAGCTCTGGGGGACACTCTGGAAACACCATATATTTT. Amino acids: CASSSGGHSGNTIYF.

The V and J genes are TRBV9 and TRBJ2-7; possible D gene TRBD1, 6 bases. The V gene's germline CDR1 is SGDLS and CDR2 YYNGEE. V lost 0 bases, J lost 7 bases, and 14 bases lay in between. The CDR3 loop spans 14 amino acids. The DNA of the CDR3 is TGTGCCAGCAGCGTAGACGGCACGAGGGGGGAGCAGTACTTC. Translation gives CASSVDGTRGEQYF.

The chain uses TRBV5-6 and TRBJ1-2; 8 bases map to TRBD1. The CDR3 totals 18 residues. Looked up from germline, CDR1 is SGHDT and CDR2 is YYEEEE. After removal of 4 bases from V and 2 bases from J, the junction contained 16 bases not matched to a gene. CDR3 bases: TGTGCCAGCAGCCGTGGGACAGGACTTGTTCGAGGAAACTATGGCTACACCTTC. It translates to CASSRGTGLVRGNYGYTF.

This chain connects TRBV7-3 to TRBJ2-2; 8 nucleotides match TRBD1. V lost 4 bases and J lost 5; bases outside the gene matches: 9. Germline V CDR1 and CDR2: SGHTA, FQGTGA. The CDR3 length is 16 residues. The CDR3 bases are TGTGCCAGCAGCTCCCTGACAGGGGCCTCAACCGGGGAGCTGTTTTTT. It specifies CASSSLTGASTGELFF.

The chain carries TRBV7-4 and TRBJ1-5, with a possible D match to TRBD1 (5 bases). Trimming removed 0 bases at V and 6 bases at J, with 21 bases between. Germline V gene data show CDR1 as SGHVT and CDR2 as SQSDAQ. The CDR3 totals 18 residues. The CDR3 spells CASSLAGNNWWGVQPQHF. The CDR3 coding sequence is TGTGCCAGCAGCTTAGCGGGGAATAACTGGTGGGGGGTTCAGCCCCAGCATTTT.

As DNA, the CDR3 is TGTGCCAGCAGTTTACTAAAGGAGAACACTGAAGCTTTCTTT. It codes for CASSLLKENTEAFF. The V and J genes are TRBV28 and TRBJ1-1; no clear D. This CDR3 spans 14 amino acids. The ends were cut back, 2 bases at V and 1 base at J, with 8 bases in the middle. Germline loops: CDR1 MDHEN, CDR2 SYDVKM.

The V call is TRBV6-1, the J call TRBJ2-7, with D possibly TRBD2 on 5 matching bases. CDR1 and CDR2 from the germline V gene are MNHNS and SASEGT. The V end lost 0 bases, the J end lost 2 bases, and 14 bases lay between the germline ends. This CDR3 region has 16 residues. The CDR3 is CASSEANTGLAYEQYF. Here the CDR3 DNA reads TGTGCCAGCAGTGAAGCGAACACGGGGTTGGCCTACGAGCAGTACTTC.

DNA of the CDR3: TGTGCCAGCACGAGAGACAGCACAGATACGCAGTATTTT. This codes for CASTRDSTDTQYF. This chain links TRBV6-1 with TRBJ2-3; D is undetermined. Germline CDR1 reads MNHNS; CDR2 reads SASEGT. V was trimmed by 7 bases and J by 0 bases, leaving 8 bases between them. CDR3 size: 13 residues.

This clone was detected only once. This CDR3 is CASSYSNEFYEQYF. The CDR3 DNA reads TGTGCCAGCAGTTACTCGAATGAGTTTTACGAGCAGTACTTC. This chain connects TRBV6-5 to TRBJ2-7; D gene ambiguous. This CDR3 has 14 amino acids. Germline V gene sequence: CDR1 MNHEY, CDR2 SVGAGI. The V end was cut by 0 bases, the J end by 4 bases, with 10 bases between.

This chain links TRBV20-1 with TRBJ1-6; possible D gene TRBD1, 5 bases. V lost 5 bases to trimming and J lost 10 bases, with 9 bases between them. This CDR3 is built from 11 residues. In germline, CDR1 is DFQATT, CDR2 SNEGSKA (reference sequence). Here the CDR3 DNA reads TGCAGTGCTTCACAGGAATCACCCCTCCACTTT. Its translation is CSASQESPLHF.

The genes are TRBV10-3 and TRBJ2-7; D is perhaps TRBD1 (6 bases). The CDR3 extends over 15 amino acids. Germline lookup yields CDR1 ENHRY and CDR2 SYGVKD. Trimming removed 4 bases from V and 5 bases from J, with 18 bases in between. The CDR3 reads CAISARDMGAHEQYF. The CDR3 nucleotides read TGTGCCATCAGTGCCCGGGACATGGGTGCCCACGAGCAGTACTTC.

V is TRBV18 and J is TRBJ1-4; D uncertain. V gave up 6 bases and J gave up 2 bases, with 10 bases separating them. Germline lookup yields CDR1 KGHSH and CDR2 LQKENI. The CDR3 sequence is 14 residues long. DNA of the CDR3: TGTGCCAGCTCTTCCACCCATACTAATGAAAAACTGTTTTTT. It is translated as CASSSTHTNEKLFF.

The chain carries TRBV12-5 and TRBJ2-5; D is unresolved. Trimming stripped 5 bases from V and 2 bases from J, with 15 bases between. CDR1 and CDR2 from the germline V gene are LGHNT and FRNRAP. CDR3 length: 15 amino acids. CDR3 in DNA: TGTGCTAGTGGTCCGGGCCAAGGCGGTCAAGAGACCCAGTACTTC. As protein: CASGPGQGGQETQYF.

The chain has TRBV18 and TRBJ1-3, with 8 bases that match TRBD1. The V gene end was trimmed by 6 bases and the J gene end by 2 bases; junction bases not matched to a gene: 3. Germline V gene data show CDR1 as KGHSH and CDR2 as LQKENI. The CDR3 has 14 residues. CDR3 loop: CASSEQGAGNTIYF. The CDR3 region has the DNA TGTGCCAGCTCGGAACAGGGGGCTGGAAACACCATATATTTT.

The chain joins TRBV7-3 to TRBJ2-1, with 9 nucleotides matching TRBD2. This CDR3 region has 15 residues. Germline V gives CDR1 SGHTA, CDR2 FQGTGA. Trimming cost V 5 bases and J 8 bases; bases outside gene matches: 10. The CDR3 loop reads CASSASGRYFDEQFF. The CDR3 nucleotides read TGTGCCAGCAGCGCAAGCGGGAGGTATTTCGATGAGCAGTTCTTC.

This clone was counted a few times. The chain combines TRBV9 with TRBJ1-2; 7 bases match TRBD1. This CDR3 has 14 amino acids. Germline-derived CDR1 and CDR2 are SGDLS and YYNGEE. Trimming took 3 bases from V and 4 from J; bases not matched to a gene: 6. The CDR3, as DNA: TGTGCCAGCAGCGCTACGGGACAGCGCTATGGCTACACCTTC. Encoded protein: CASSATGQRYGYTF.

The chain has TRBV19 and TRBJ2-1; TRBD1 or TRBD2 may be the D gene (5 bases each). V lost 5 bases to trimming and J lost 0 bases, with 17 bases between them. The length of the CDR3 is 17 residues. Germline CDR1 is LNHDA and CDR2 is SQIVND (reference sequence). This CDR3 is CASSGRSAGTSYNEQFF. The CDR3 coding sequence is TGTGCCAGTAGTGGGAGATCGGCCGGGACCTCCTACAATGAGCAGTTCTTC.

The chain has TRBV11-2 and TRBJ1-1; no clear D. The CDR3 runs to 14 residues. Trimming removed 1 base at V and 8 bases at J, with 14 bases between. CDR1 is SGHAT and CDR2 is FQNNGV in the germline V gene. The CDR3 loop reads CASSLAVEGSEAFF. The CDR3 region has the DNA TGTGCCAGCAGCTTAGCAGTCGAGGGTTCCGAAGCTTTCTTT.

The gene calls are TRBV6-1 and TRBJ1-4, with a tentative D call TRBD1 (5 bases). Germline V gene data show CDR1 as MNHNS and CDR2 as SASEGT. V was pared by 6 bases and J by 1 base, with 12 bases between. This CDR3 is built from 15 residues. CDR3 nucleotide sequence: TGTGCCAGCAGCCCGGTGGGGGGAACTAATGAAAAACTGTTTTTT. This codes for CASSPVGGTNEKLFF.

V and J are TRBV18 and TRBJ1-5; maybe TRBD1 (6 bases). The CDR3 runs to 13 residues. Germline V CDR1 and CDR2: KGHSH, LQKENI. V was cut by 5 bases and J by 6 bases, with 11 bases left in between. The CDR3 nucleotides read TGTGCCAGCTCAAGGGGGGCTAGTCAGCCCCAGCATTTT. It specifies CASSRGASQPQHF.

The rearrangement links TRBV28 to TRBJ2-7; 11 bases match TRBD2. The germline gives CDR1 MDHEN, CDR2 SYDVKM. Trimming took 2 bases from V and 5 from J; bases not matched to a gene: 5. The CDR3 sequence is 15 residues long. CDR3 nucleotides: TGTGCCAGCAGTTTAAGTCTAGCGGGAGGTCACGAGCAGTACTTC. It encodes CASSLSLAGGHEQYF.

The chain combines TRBV29-1 with TRBJ1-1, with D tentatively TRBD1 (6 bases). The V end lost 6 bases, the J end lost 1 base, and 12 bases lay between the germline ends. This CDR3 spans 13 amino acids. CDR1 is SQVTM and CDR2 is ANQGSEA in the germline V gene. CDR3 bases: TGCAGCGTGAATATACAGGGGAACACTGAAGCTTTCTTT. Its protein is CSVNIQGNTEAFF.

V and J are TRBV2 and TRBJ2-7; the D is unclear. CDR3 size: 12 residues. V lost 6 bases and J lost 4, with 10 bases in between. The V gene's germline CDR1 is SNHLY and CDR2 FYNNEI. The DNA for the CDR3 is TGTGCCAGCAGCGTACTTCTTTACGAGCAGTACTTC. Amino acid sequence: CASSVLLYEQYF.

The rearrangement joins TRBV19 to TRBJ1-4, with D possibly TRBD1 on 5 matching bases. CDR3 length equals 17 residues. Germline values: CDR1 LNHDA, CDR2 SQIVND (reference sequence). The germline V and J ends were trimmed by 4 bases and 0 bases, with 15 bases remaining between them. CDR3 nucleotide sequence: TGTGCCAGTAGTACACCGGGGCGGGCGACAACTAATGAAAAACTGTTTTTT. It specifies CASSTPGRATTNEKLFF. The full variable domain, in which reference TRBV19 and TRBJ1-4 provide the parts outside the CDR3, is DGGITQSPKYLFRKEGQNVTLSCEQNLNHDAMYWYRQDPGQGLRLIYYSQIVNDFQKGDIAEGYSVSREKKESFPLTVTSAQKNPTAFYLCASSTPGRATTNEKLFFGSGTQLSVL.

The genes are TRBV9 and TRBJ2-3; TRBD1 or TRBD2 may be the D gene (5 bases each). The CDR3 has 14 residues. Looked up from germline, CDR1 is SGDLS and CDR2 is YYNGEE. V lost 0 bases and J lost 5, with 10 bases in between. The CDR3 reads CASSVARDLDTQYF. For the CDR3, the DNA is TGTGCCAGCAGCGTAGCCAGGGACCTAGATACGCAGTATTTT.

The V and J genes are TRBV5-6 and TRBJ2-6, with 7 nucleotides matching TRBD2. Germline CDR1 reads SGHDT; CDR2 reads YYEEEE. V lost 2 bases to trimming and J lost 0 bases; unmatched junction nucleotides: 8. CDR3 size: 18 residues. The DNA of the CDR3 is TGTGCCAGCAGCTTAGCGGGATTGGAATACTCTGGGGCCAACGTCCTGACTTTC. Residues: CASSLAGLEYSGANVLTF.

This sequence joins TRBV4-2 and TRBJ2-6; D possibly corresponds to TRBD1 (5 bases). CDR1 is LGHNA, CDR2 YNFKEQ, per germline. V lost 5 bases, J lost 0 bases, and 14 bases lay in between. The CDR3 spans 17 residues. The CDR3 spells CASSSKVGDSGANVLTF. The DNA of the CDR3 is TGTGCCAGCAGCTCAAAGGTAGGGGACTCTGGGGCCAACGTCCTGACTTTC.

The V and J genes are TRBV5-1 and TRBJ1-1; possible D gene TRBD1, 5 bases. The CDR3 consists of 16 residues. Per germline, CDR1 SGHRS and CDR2 YFSETQ. Trimming cost V 7 bases and J 6 bases, with 25 bases left between them. CDR3 nucleotide sequence: TGCGCCAGCCGGGTCGGGCAGGGAATGCCGGATTCTGAAGCTTTCTTT. This gives the protein CASRVGQGMPDSEAFF. Full variable domain (rest looked up from reference TRBV5-1 and TRBJ1-1): KAGVTQTPRYLIKTRGQQVTLSCSPISGHRSVSWYQQTPGQGLQFLFEYFSETQRNKGNFPGRFSGRQFSNSRSEMNVSTLELGDSALYLCASRVGQGMPDSEAFFGQGTRLTVV.

This clone was observed a single time. V and J are TRBV28 and TRBJ1-1, with D perhaps matching TRBD1 (5 bases). CDR1 and CDR2 (germline): MDHEN, SYDVKM. Trimming shortened V by 3 bases and J by 3 bases, and 8 bases separated the two germline ends. The CDR3 spans 13 residues. The CDR3 DNA sequence: TGTGCCAGCAGTTTGGGAGGGGACACTGAAGCTTTCTTT. It codes for CASSLGGDTEAFF.

V and J are TRBV27 and TRBJ2-2; D gene uncertain. The CDR3 contains 13 residues. Germline lookup yields CDR1 MNHEY and CDR2 SMNVEV (reference sequence). V lost 3 bases and J 1 base, leaving 3 bases between the germline ends. The CDR3 spells CASSFWNTGELFF. The CDR3 nucleotides read TGTGCCAGCAGTTTCTGGAACACCGGGGAGCTGTTTTTT.

The chain carries TRBV9 and TRBJ1-1; D remains ambiguous. V dropped 0 bases and J dropped 0 bases, with 9 bases sitting between them. The CDR3 runs to 15 residues. The germline gives CDR1 SGDLS, CDR2 YYNGEE. CDR3 DNA: TGTGCCAGCAGCGTAGGCCCAGACTTGAACACTGAAGCTTTCTTT. The encoded protein is CASSVGPDLNTEAFF.